This TCR beta chain was obtained from a study of human T cells and chemical hapten exposure. Study-level background: Throughout a study of about 24 weeks, patients underwent weekly scalp administration of diphenylcyclopropenone doses.

The CDR3 covers 13 residues. With 2 bases removed from V and 7 bases from J, the gap between germline ends came to 9 bases. Germline CDR1 reads SGHTA; CDR2 reads FQGNSA. Time point meaning: pre-sensitization, week 0. Treatment meaning: therapeutic diphenylcyclopropenone sensitization with weekly scalp DPC. Blood was drawn before each patch test was applied. MiXCR was run by TCRdb on the RACE reads, yielding one entry per CDR3 protein. The sample consists of 300,000 to 450,000 distinct CDR3 sequences, 5.5% of them appearing once. There are many counts of this clonotype. This clonotype was sampled from a woman younger than 30 with alopecia areata. Some clones in this sample may be carry-over from other donors' samples. This sequence joins TRBV7-2 and TRBJ2-1; D is undetermined. The sample here was whole blood, taken in connection with sensitization to the hapten diphenylcyclopropenone (DPC). The CDR3 spells CASSLKVRNEQFF. CDR3 bases: TGTGCCAGCAGCTTAAAGGTACGGAATGAGCAGTTCTTC.